These 17 T cell receptor beta chains were all obtained from the same sample, sequenced in a study of T-cell reconstitution after alpha-beta-depleted transplantation in children. Preparation of the TCRbeta library involved a method that used unique molecular identifiers. TCRdb independently ran MiXCR on the PCR reads; one entry per CDR3 protein. Among about 540,000 distinct CDR3 sequences listed, roughly 18% were seen once. Sequenced material: PBMCs from the stem cell graft donor, taken from the stem cell graft. Every receptor here comes from a human donor who donated a stem cell graft to a child with acute lymphoblastic leukemia.

The chain couples TRBV9 to TRBJ1-3, with 10 bases that match TRBD1. Germline assignment: CDR1 SGDLS and CDR2 YYNGEE. This CDR3 is 17 amino acids long. V lost 3 bases to trimming and J lost 4 bases; unmatched junction nucleotides: 10. In DNA, the CDR3 is TGTGCCAGCAGCGACCCGAGACAGGGGGCCGGAGGAAACACCATATATTTT. Protein sequence: CASSDPRQGAGGNTIYF.

The gene calls are TRBV12-3 or TRBV12-4 and TRBJ2-7; 7 positions match TRBD2. CDR3 size: 16 residues. The V and J ends lost 4 bases and 2 bases, in that order; junction bases with no gene match: 11. The CDR3 nucleotides are TGTGCCAGCAGTTCTCCGGGACTACTCCCTGCCTACGAGCAGTACTTC. Translated: CASSSPGLLPAYEQYF.

The chain combines TRBV29-1 with TRBJ2-7; no definite D call. Trimming cost V 5 bases and J 2 bases, with 10 bases left between them. The CDR3 is 12 amino acids. Germline assignment: CDR1 SQVTM and CDR2 ANQGSEA. The DNA of the CDR3 is TGCAGCGTTCGTGGCAATCCCTACGAGCAGTACTTC. It translates to CSVRGNPYEQYF.

The chain has TRBV5-1 and TRBJ1-4, with TRBD1 matching 9 bases. V gave up 1 base and J gave up 7 bases; unmatched junction bases: 8. CDR1 and CDR2 (germline): SGHRS, YFSETQ. The CDR3 consists of 16 residues. In nucleotides, the CDR3 is TGCGCCAGCAGCTTGAACCCGACAGGGGGTGGTGAAAAACTGTTTTTT. This encodes CASSLNPTGGGEKLFF. The full variable domain, with the rest looked up from reference TRBV5-1 and TRBJ1-4, is KAGVTQTPRYLIKTRGQQVTLSCSPISGHRSVSWYQQTPGQGLQFLFEYFSETQRNKGNFPGRFSGRQFSNSRSEMNVSTLELGDSALYLCASSLNPTGGGEKLFFGSGTQLSVL.

The chain employs TRBV12-3 or TRBV12-4 and TRBJ1-1; D possibly corresponds to TRBD1 (5 bases). This CDR3 spans 16 amino acids. V dropped 4 bases and J dropped 0 bases, with 15 bases sitting between them. CDR3 coding DNA: TGTGCCAGCAGTTACCCCAGGGTTGGGGTGAACACTGAAGCTTTCTTT. Translated: CASSYPRVGVNTEAFF.

In this sample, this clonotype turned up a few times. The CDR3 bases are TGTGCCAGCAGCCCATACCGAACCCTTAGCGGGAAGGCAGATACGCAGTATTTT. Its protein product is CASSPYRTLSGKADTQYF. The J gene is TRBJ2-3, the V gene TRBV3-1, with TRBD2 identical over 8 bases. The CDR3 runs 18 residues. Unmatched junction bases numbered 16, after V lost 4 bases and J lost 4 bases. CDR1 is LGHDT, CDR2 YNNKEL, per germline (reference sequence).

This clonotype has only a few counts. The V and J genes are TRBV12-3 or TRBV12-4 and TRBJ2-3; 9 bases match TRBD2. The CDR3 loop spans 15 amino acids. V lost 6 bases, J lost 1 base, and 5 bases stayed unmatched. CDR3: CASSPIAGGTDTQYF. The CDR3 coding sequence is TGTGCCAGCAGCCCCATAGCGGGAGGCACAGATACGCAGTATTTT.

In this sample, this clonotype turned up a few times. V usage is TRBV29-1 and J usage is TRBJ2-1; tentatively, D is TRBD1 (5 bases). With 6 bases removed from V and 0 bases from J, the gap between germline ends came to 15 bases. The germline V gene encodes CDR1 SQVTM and CDR2 ANQGSEA. The length of the CDR3 is 15 residues. The CDR3 coding sequence is TGCAGCGTGCCTGTAGCTGGGGCCTCCTACAATGAGCAGTTCTTC. Its protein is CSVPVAGASYNEQFF.

The gene calls are TRBV5-6 and TRBJ2-1; D ambiguous. V lost 3 bases to trimming and J lost 4 bases, with 11 bases between them. The CDR3 totals 14 residues. Germline V lookup: CDR1 SGHDT, CDR2 YYEEEE. The CDR3 loop reads CASSYGWGYNEQFF. As DNA, the CDR3 is TGTGCCAGCAGCTACGGTTGGGGTTACAATGAGCAGTTCTTC. Full variable domain (missing parts from reference TRBV5-6 and TRBJ2-1): DAGVTQSPTHLIKTRGQQVTLRCSPKSGHDTVSWYQQALGQGPQFIFQYYEEEERQRGNFPDRFSGHQFPNYSSELNVNALLLGDSALYLCASSYGWGYNEQFFGPGTRLTVL.

V usage is TRBV12-3 or TRBV12-4 and J usage is TRBJ1-2, with TRBD1 identical over 7 bases. The CDR3 length is 13 residues. V gave up 5 bases and J gave up 1 base; unmatched junction bases: 1. The CDR3 region is CASSTGVNYGYTF. CDR3 nucleotide sequence: TGTGCCAGCAGTACAGGGGTTAACTATGGCTACACCTTC.

This clonotype was picked up a small number of times. V usage is TRBV9 and J usage is TRBJ2-7; 7 positions match TRBD2. J gave up 3 bases and V 3 bases, and 6 bases lay outside the gene matches. This CDR3 spans 14 amino acids. CDR1 and CDR2 from the germline V gene are SGDLS and YYNGEE. The CDR3 DNA reads as TGTGCCAGCAGCGCGGGGGGTAGCGGCTACGAGCAGTACTTC. This translates into CASSAGGSGYEQYF. Together with reference TRBV9 and TRBJ2-7, the CDR3 gives the full variable domain: DSGVTQTPKHLITATGQRVTLRCSPRSGDLSVYWYQQSLDQGLQFLIQYYNGEERAKGNILERFSAQQFPDLHSELNLSSLELGDSALYFCASSAGGSGYEQYFGPGTRLTVT.

J is TRBJ2-7 and V is TRBV5-1; D gene uncertain. There are 16 residues in the CDR3. The germline V gene encodes CDR1 SGHRS and CDR2 YFSETQ. The V gene lost 0 bases and the J gene lost 4 bases, with 17 bases spanning the gap. The CDR3 loop is CASSLDLDLMAYEQYF. For the CDR3, the DNA is TGCGCCAGCAGCTTGGATCTTGACTTGATGGCTTACGAGCAGTACTTC.

J is TRBJ2-7 and V is TRBV27; TRBD1 matches 8 bases. V lost 3 bases, J lost 3 bases, and 7 bases stayed unmatched. The CDR3 has 15 amino acids. Looked up from germline, CDR1 is MNHEY and CDR2 is SMNVEV (reference sequence). The CDR3 DNA is TGTGCCAGCAGTTTCTCTACAGGACAGGGCTACGAGCAGTACTTC. Protein product: CASSFSTGQGYEQYF.

This chain joins TRBV24-1 and TRBJ2-2; maybe TRBD1 (6 bases). In germline, CDR1 is KGHDR, CDR2 SFDVKD. Trimming removed 4 bases at V and 3 bases at J, with 11 bases between. The CDR3 is 15 residues long. This chain's CDR3 is CATSEQDSHTGELFF. The CDR3 DNA is TGTGCCACCAGTGAACAGGACAGCCACACCGGGGAGCTGTTTTTT.

This clonotype was counted between two and nine times. The chain couples TRBV7-3 to TRBJ1-1; 9 bases agree with TRBD1. The CDR3 sequence is 16 residues long. In germline, CDR1 is SGHTA, CDR2 FQGTGA. V shed 0 bases, J shed 6 bases, and the junction held 8 bases outside the gene matches. CDR3 sequence reads: CASSLTGDREGSEAFF. Here the CDR3 DNA reads TGTGCCAGCAGCTTAACGGGGGACAGGGAGGGATCTGAAGCTTTCTTT. The full variable domain, in which reference TRBV7-3 and TRBJ1-1 provide the parts outside the CDR3, is GAGVSQTPSNKVTEKGKYVELRCDPISGHTALYWYRQSLGQGPEFLIYFQGTGAADDSGLPNDRFFAVRPEGSVSTLKIQRTERGDSAVYLCASSLTGDREGSEAFFGQGTRLTVV.

This chain links TRBV20-1 with TRBJ2-1; the match to TRBD1 covers 9 bases. V was clipped by 7 bases and J by 5 bases; unmatched bases: 9. Germline CDR1 DFQATT, CDR2 SNEGSKA (reference sequence). The length of the CDR3 is 14 residues. CDR3 nucleotides: TGCAGTGTGGGTACACAGGGGGCCAACAATGAGCAGTTCTTC. Protein sequence: CSVGTQGANNEQFF.

This clonotype was counted only a few times. The chain has TRBV30 and TRBJ2-2; no clear D. CDR3 size: 15 residues. Germline values: CDR1 GTSNPN, CDR2 SVGIG (reference sequence). V was pared by 3 bases and J by 1 base, with 12 bases between. CDR3 bases: TGTGCCTGGAGCCTAGTAGGTGTGAACACCGGGGAGCTGTTTTTT. Translated, it gives CAWSLVGVNTGELFF.